The 5 T cell receptor beta chains listed next were all sequenced from one sample in a study of lymphopenia after photon versus proton radiotherapy. The protocol was immunoSEQ multiplex PCR, while the TCRdb copy is restricted to in-frame clones and leaves out a portion. Among tens of thousands of clones, roughly 85% were seen once, and the ten largest hold under 20%. The sample here was peripheral blood, taken from a patient treated with photon-based radiotherapy. The receptors come from a man in his sixties with pancreatic cancer.

The chain combines TRBV7-6 with TRBJ2-1; TRBD1 matches at 10 bases. In germline, CDR1 is SGHVS, CDR2 FNYEAQ. This CDR3 is 16 amino acids long. V shed 3 bases and J 9 bases; nucleotides not matched to a gene: 11. DNA for the CDR3: TGTGCCAGCAGCTTGGGATCGGGGACAGGGGTGGGTGAGCAGTTCTTC. This gives the protein CASSLGSGTGVGEQFF.

This chain uses TRBV28 with TRBJ1-2; tentatively, D is TRBD1 (6 bases). This CDR3 contains 16 residues. Between the trimmed V and J ends, which lost 7 bases and 4 bases, there was a span of 22 bases. CDR1 and CDR2 from the germline V gene are MDHEN and SYDVKM. The CDR3 protein is CASTVMGGLGGYGYTF. DNA for the CDR3: TGTGCCAGCACTGTTATGGGGGGCCTTGGCGGCTATGGCTACACCTTC.

The chain employs TRBV29-1 and TRBJ1-4; tentative D call: TRBD1 (5 bases). With 0 bases removed from V and 11 bases from J, the gap between germline ends came to 16 bases. The CDR3 is made up of 14 amino acids. Germline CDR1 reads SQVTM; CDR2 reads ANQGSEA. The CDR3 sequence is CSVEDSREMGKLFF. The CDR3 DNA is TGCAGCGTTGAAGATTCCAGGGAAATGGGGAAACTGTTTTTT.

The rearrangement uses TRBV5-1 and TRBJ2-1, with a weak D call TRBD1 (7 bases). This CDR3 has 15 amino acids. Germline V gene lookup returns CDR1 SGHRS and CDR2 YFSETQ. V shed 0 bases and J shed 7 bases, with 14 bases lying between them. CDR3 sequence (DNA): TGCGCCAGCAGCTTGGGACAGGGAGGCACAAATGAGCAGTTCTTC. It yields the protein CASSLGQGGTNEQFF.

The CDR3 is CASSQNYRGLYEQYF. The CDR3 DNA sequence: TGCGCCAGCAGCCAAAATTACAGGGGGCTATACGAGCAGTACTTC. The chain couples TRBV4-1 to TRBJ2-7; 9 bases map to TRBD1. This CDR3 is 15 amino acids long. Germline trimming cut 2 bases from V and 4 bases from J; bases unmatched to any gene: 6. CDR1 is MGHRA, CDR2 YSYEKL, per germline.